Presented here are 12 T cell receptor beta chains from one specimen sequenced in a study of preoperative IRX-2 immunotherapy in early breast cancer. As to treatment: preoperative locoregional IRX-2 cytokine immunotherapy. Sequencing was performed with immunoSEQ multiplex PCR; in TCRdb, only in-frame clones are kept and a portion is missing. The repertoire holds about 42,000 clones, with around three quarters as singletons. The sample here was tumor tissue, taken after IRX-2 immunotherapy. These receptors came from a human donor with breast cancer.

The rearrangement joins TRBV6-8 to TRBJ2-7; tentatively, D is TRBD1 (6 bases). This CDR3 contains 12 residues. Germline V lookup: CDR1 MNHGY, CDR2 SAAAGT. Trimming left V 8 bases short and J 6 bases short, with 14 bases between. CDR3 nucleotide sequence: TGTGCCAGCGGGCTGGGGGCCCTCGAGCAGTACTTC. Residues: CASGLGALEQYF.

The gene calls are TRBV5-1 and TRBJ2-1, with D hard to call. This CDR3 spans 14 amino acids. The germline V gene has CDR1 SGHRS and CDR2 YFSETQ. V gave up 4 bases and J gave up 4 bases, with 12 bases separating them. The CDR3 DNA follows: TGCGCCAGCAGCCACCCGGACGGTTACAATGAGCAGTTCTTC. Translated, it gives CASSHPDGYNEQFF.

This chain links TRBV5-1 with TRBJ2-2, with D hard to call. Trimming left V 2 bases short and J 0 bases short, with 5 bases between. Germline lookup yields CDR1 SGHRS and CDR2 YFSETQ. This CDR3 has 14 residues. CDR3 sequence: CASSFEPNTGELFF. CDR3 DNA: TGCGCCAGCAGCTTCGAGCCGAACACCGGGGAGCTGTTTTTT. The whole variable domain, remainder taken from reference TRBV5-1 and TRBJ2-2, is KAGVTQTPRYLIKTRGQQVTLSCSPISGHRSVSWYQQTPGQGLQFLFEYFSETQRNKGNFPGRFSGRQFSNSRSEMNVSTLELGDSALYLCASSFEPNTGELFFGEGSRLTVL.

The chain joins TRBV11-3 to TRBJ2-1; 7 nucleotides line up with TRBD1. Germline lookup yields CDR1 SGHNT and CDR2 YENEEA. The ends lost 8 bases at V and 4 bases at J; junction bases unmatched: 8. This CDR3 is 14 amino acids long. The DNA of the CDR3 is TGTGCCAGCCTCGGGACAGTAAGGTACAATGAGCAGTTCTTC. It codes for CASLGTVRYNEQFF.

This CDR3 reads CASTNSRGAFEAFF. CDR3 in DNA: TGTGCCAGCACCAATTCCCGGGGCGCCTTTGAAGCTTTCTTT. The V call is TRBV28, the J call TRBJ1-1, with D perhaps TRBD1 (5 bases). The CDR3 is made up of 14 amino acids. Looked up from germline, CDR1 is MDHEN and CDR2 is SYDVKM. Trimming stripped 7 bases from V and 7 bases from J, with 19 bases between.

Of note for this clone: Different DNA sequences within this sample yield the same CDR3. V gene TRBV5-1 combines with J gene TRBJ1-1; possibly TRBD1 for D (5 bases). This CDR3 contains 14 residues. V gave up 0 bases and J gave up 1 base, with 7 bases separating them. Germline V lookup: CDR1 SGHRS, CDR2 YFSETQ. The CDR3 spells CASSLAGGNTEAFF. The CDR3 bases are TGCGCCAGCAGCTTGGCCGGGGGGAACACTGAAGCTTTCTTT.

The chain recombines TRBV6-8 with TRBJ2-3; 9 nucleotides agree with TRBD1. The ends lost 2 bases at V and 0 bases at J; junction bases unmatched: 3. The germline gives CDR1 MNHGY, CDR2 SAAAGT. The length of the CDR3 is 16 residues. CDR3 region: CASSYIGQGSTDTQYF. The CDR3, as DNA: TGTGCCAGCAGTTACATCGGACAGGGGAGCACAGATACGCAGTATTTT.

The chain is built from TRBV23-1 and TRBJ2-3; D possibly uses TRBD1 or TRBD2 (5 bases each). TRBV23-1 carries the ORF label, with uncertain function. Trimming took off 5 bases at V and 3 bases at J, with 9 bases between the two ends. The CDR3 spans 13 residues. CDR3 loop: CASSGGVTDTQYF. The CDR3 DNA is TGCGCCAGCAGTGGGGGAGTAACAGATACGCAGTATTTT.

The chain links TRBV29-1 to TRBJ1-2, with D possibly matching TRBD1 (6 bases). The CDR3 consists of 12 residues. Germline assignment: CDR1 SQVTM and CDR2 ANQGSEA. The CDR3 DNA is TGCAGGGCGGGGGGCGCGAGCTATGGCTACACCTTC. Its translation: CRAGGASYGYTF.

This clone has only a few counts. This chain links TRBV6-8 with TRBJ2-2, with TRBD2 matching 11 bases. The CDR3 is made up of 15 amino acids. V lost 10 bases, J lost 5 bases, and 9 bases stayed unmatched. CDR1 MNHGY and CDR2 SAAAGT come from the germline V gene. The CDR3 here is CAIRTSGSDTGELFF. Here the CDR3 DNA reads TGTGCCATCAGAACTAGCGGGAGCGATACCGGGGAGCTGTTTTTT.

The chain has TRBV29-1 and TRBJ1-1; D is undetermined. The CDR3 runs to 15 residues. The germline V and J ends were trimmed by 2 bases and 2 bases, with 15 bases remaining between them. Germline V gives CDR1 SQVTM, CDR2 ANQGSEA. CDR3 amino acids: CSVESSGWGNTEAFF. The CDR3 DNA is TGCAGCGTTGAATCATCGGGGTGGGGTAACACTGAAGCTTTCTTT.

The rearrangement uses TRBV6-8 and TRBJ1-6, with 7 bases aligning to TRBD1. This CDR3 has 14 amino acids. Germline loops: CDR1 MNHGY, CDR2 SAAAGT. Losses at the gene ends were 10 bases for V and 6 bases for J; bases not matched to a gene: 9. The CDR3 loop reads CAIQTGTVNSPLHF. CDR3 nucleotides: TGTGCCATCCAAACGGGGACAGTTAATTCACCCCTCCACTTT.